This TCR beta chain was sequenced in a study of cytomegalovirus exposure and HLA in healthy donors. About the study: An earlier analysis found 95 million to 140 million unique TCR beta sequences from about 190 million T cells. Study observations and caveats: Earlier analysis looked at TCR beta V segments, and most were productive about 90% or about 30% of the time.

CDR1 is SGHTA, CDR2 FQGNSA, per germline. Trimming took 5 bases from V and 4 from J; bases not matched to a gene: 13. The CDR3 extends over 17 amino acids. Regarding this clone: Its antigen is still unknown.

The PCR had 60 Vbeta and 13 Jbeta primers. Here immunoSEQ multiplex PCR was the method, and the copy in TCRdb shows in-frame clones only, minus some. This sample carries 95,000 to 150,000 clones, around 68% of them seen once, and the ten largest clones take 4%. The chain couples TRBV7-2 to TRBJ1-3, with TRBD1 identical over 8 bases. This clonotype was sampled from a man aged 35 to 55 in good health and CMV-seropositive. Sequenced material: PBMCs. In DNA form, the CDR3 reads TGTGCCAGCAGCCGAACGGGGCAGGGGGCGCGAGGAAACACCATATATTTT. Its translation: CASSRTGQGARGNTIYF.